This T cell receptor (beta chain) originates from a study of cytotoxic CD8 clonotypes in ibrutinib-treated CLL (dated by TCRdb to the early 2020s). With respect to the entire study: The cohort had around twelve relapsed/refractory and 15 treatment-naive patients; approximately 18 were IGHV unmutated. Partial responses were observed in about 25 patients and complete responses in 2; after a median follow-up of roughly 62 months, remission was maintained in around 14 patients and progression was observed in approximately 12. Samples at response were collected after a median of roughly 13 months of treatment, with a range of about 6 to 40 months. On average, each sample had a few hundred thousand productive templates and 96,000 or so productive rearrangements. Of the 70 to 100 people in the trial, 25 to 30 had longitudinal samples available. Cryopreserved peripheral blood mononuclear cells were collected before treatment, at response, and at either disease progression or sustained remission. Patients were still on ibrutinib when every remission and progressive disease sample was collected. Summary of the overall study and its limitations: Public clonotypes were found to be uncommon and were observed to contract or remain stable during treatment; the increase in clonality was shown to reflect expansion of private clonotypes at ibrutinib response. At baseline, clonality was higher than in age-matched healthy donors and showed a strong correlation with circulating CD8+ T-cell counts. At ibrutinib response clonality went up, during sustained remission it held steady, and at progression it dropped back toward baseline. Sampling times were not matched between sustained-remission and progressing patients, and lymph node repertoires were not studied.

On a MiSeq, deep resolution sequencing aimed for a depth between 1 in 1 million and 1 in 200,000 T cells, with each clonotype covered 10x on average. The immunoSEQ hsTCRB Kit was used to generate the TCR beta libraries. As for how the authors treated the data: Data were analyzed with ImmunoSEQ Data Assistant and ImmunoSEQ Analyzer, with V, D and J genes assigned per IMGT definitions. Clonality, which ranges from 0 to 1, was calculated by subtracting the normalized Shannon entropy of productive rearrangement frequencies from one. Public clonotype analysis was restricted to overrepresented clonotypes comprising at least 0.05% of each patient's repertoire. Approximately 13 age-matched healthy donor repertoires from immuneACCESS served as clonality controls. This immuneACCESS table, as held by TCRdb, lists in-frame sequences with V and J called but not all clones. Of the missing ones, under half trace to an unresolved V gene in checked studies; the others have no known cause. V, J and clone size reflect that table, while D and trimming were determined from the DNA. This sample has 50,000 or so clones in its table, and around 78% of those were observed once. Together, the top ten hold approximately 20% of the sample.

The sample's time point label is to be understood as: roughly 25 months on ibrutinib. For TCR beta library preparation, about 2 micrograms of genomic DNA was extracted from cryopreserved PBMCs. Longitudinal blood samples from CLL patients on ibrutinib monotherapy were analyzed using high-throughput TCR beta sequencing. The patients were enrolled in a single-center, open-label phase 2 trial of ibrutinib monotherapy. As concerns this clone: The target of this receptor is not known. No quality values exist for individual bases; no much larger clone is one base distant.

This clonotype originated in a human donor with chronic lymphocytic leukemia. Here the sequenced sample was PBMCs, taken after 24 months of ibrutinib treatment.

In nucleotides, the sequence is TGTGCCACCAGCAGAGATGCACGGACAGGGGGTTACTATGGCTACACCTTC. Its coded protein is CATSRDARTGGYYGYTF. The receptor chain draws on TRBV15 and TRBJ1-2, with TRBD1 identical over 10 junction bases. Taken from the germline V gene (reference sequence), the CDR1 and CDR2 loops are LNHNV and YYDKDF. Ends trimmed: V by 0 bases, J by 3 bases; bases unmatched to a gene: 7. The CDR3 starts with the cysteine, ends with the phenylalanine, and has 17 residues. The sequence is cut down to CDR3 DNA, 51 bases in frame from base 1.